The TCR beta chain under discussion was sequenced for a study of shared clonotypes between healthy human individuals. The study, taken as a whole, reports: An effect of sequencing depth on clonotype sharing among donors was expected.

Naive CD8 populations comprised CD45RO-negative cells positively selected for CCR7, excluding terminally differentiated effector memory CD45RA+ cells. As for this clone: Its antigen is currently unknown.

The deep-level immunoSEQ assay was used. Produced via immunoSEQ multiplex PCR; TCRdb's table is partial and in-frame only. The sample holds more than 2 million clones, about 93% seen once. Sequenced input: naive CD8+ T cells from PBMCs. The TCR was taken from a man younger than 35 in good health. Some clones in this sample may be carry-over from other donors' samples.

CDR3 DNA sequence: TGTGCCAGCAGTCACACTAGCGGTCCGGTGGAGAACGAGCAGTACTTC. Residues: CASSHTSGPVENEQYF. The chain combines TRBV7-9 with TRBJ2-7; TRBD2 agrees at 8 bases. The ends lost 6 bases at V and 5 bases at J; junction bases unmatched: 15. CDR1 is SEHNR and CDR2 is FQNEAQ in the germline V gene (reference sequence). The length of the CDR3 is 16 residues.